The 2 T cell receptor beta chains listed next were all sequenced from one sample in a study of CD4 T cells in relation to SARS-CoV-2 and coronaviruses. Data came from immunoSEQ multiplex PCR; TCRdb stores just in-frame clones and leaves some out. Among 25,000 to 30,000 clones listed, 60% to 75% were seen once. No antigens are known for them. CD4+ T cells from unexposed donors were obtained before the COVID-19 pandemic (2011-2018). After approximately ten days of culture, CD4+ T cells were isolated. The material sequenced was CD4+ T cells from PBMCs, cultured in vitro. The receptors derive from a human donor in good health.

This clone has just a few counts. The genes are TRBV4-1 and TRBJ2-2, with D tentatively TRBD2 (5 bases). Trimming removed 2 bases from V and 4 bases from J, with 17 bases in between. Germline V lookup: CDR1 MGHRA, CDR2 YSYEKL. The CDR3 length is 17 residues. The CDR3 loop is CASSQTLARLGTGELFF. In DNA form, the CDR3 reads TGCGCCAGCAGCCAAACCCTAGCACGGCTTGGCACCGGGGAGCTGTTTTTT.

This rearrangement joins TRBV5-1 to TRBJ2-7, with TRBD2 as a possible D gene (6 bases). V was cut by 0 bases and J by 5 bases, with 12 bases left in between. Germline loops: CDR1 SGHRS, CDR2 YFSETQ. The CDR3 spans 14 residues. CDR3 sequence (DNA): TGCGCCAGCAGCTTGGAACGGGGAGGCAACGAGCAGTACTTC. Encoded protein: CASSLERGGNEQYF.